The rows below give T cell receptor beta chains drawn from one sample of a study of T-cell reconstitution after alpha-beta-depleted transplantation in children. MiXCR was run by TCRdb on the PCR reads, yielding one entry per CDR3 protein. The data show roughly 300,000 distinct CDR3 sequences, around a tenth seen once. This specimen consisted of PBMCs from the stem cell graft donor, obtained from the stem cell graft. Receptors originate from a human donor who donated a stem cell graft to a child with acute lymphoblastic leukemia. Each CDR3 is given with its conserved first and last residue. D genes are given only for firm matches. Size tells how often a clone was seen (once, few, many) or the class of an expanded clone, and some rows leave it out.

size | J | V | D | DNA | CDR3
- | TRBJ1-1 | TRBV25-1 | - | TGTGCCAGCAGTGACACCGCGGGTTGGGGGGGGAACACTGAAGCTTTCTTT | CASSDTAGWGGNTEAFF
many | TRBJ2-5 | TRBV5-1 | TRBD2 | TGCGCCAGCAGCTTGAGCGGGGTCCAAGAGACCCAGTACTTC | CASSLSGVQETQYF
- | TRBJ2-3 | TRBV12-3/TRBV12-4 | TRBD2 | TGTGCCAGCAGTTTGCTGCTTGGGACTAGCGCGGATACGCAGTATTTT | CASSLLLGTSADTQYF
- | TRBJ2-5 | TRBV20-1 | - | TGCAGTGCCAGATTCGGGACTCAAGAGACCCAGTACTTC | CSARFGTQETQYF
- | TRBJ2-7 | TRBV5-1 | TRBD2 | TGCGCCAGCAGCTTGGCCGGGCTAGCGGGAGGCCCCTCCTACGAGCAGTACTTC | CASSLAGLAGGPSYEQYF
- | TRBJ1-2 | TRBV10-3 | - | TGTGCCATCTCCCAGGGTAATGGCTACACCTTC | CAISQGNGYTF
- | TRBJ2-1 | TRBV11-2 | TRBD2 | TGTGCCAGCAGCGAAGGACTAGCGGGAGCGGACAATGAGCAGTTCTTC | CASSEGLAGADNEQFF
- | TRBJ1-5 | TRBV27 | - | TGTGCCAGCAGTTCCCGCCTGACCGATTGTCAGCCCCAGCATTTT | CASSSRLTDCQPQHF
many | TRBJ1-3 | TRBV4-2 | - | TGTGCCAGCAGCCAAGATGACGGCAAGCACTCTGGAAACACCATATATTTT | CASSQDDGKHSGNTIYF
few | TRBJ2-7 | TRBV20-1 | - | TGCAGTGCTAGCCGCGACGGCTACGAGCAGTACTTC | CSASRDGYEQYF
- | TRBJ2-7 | TRBV12-3/TRBV12-4 | - | TGTGCCAGCAGTTTACCACCTAGGGGATCCTACGAGCAGTACTTC | CASSLPPRGSYEQYF
- | TRBJ1-6 | TRBV5-1 | - | TGCGCCAGCAGCTTCATCCCAAGCAGTGATTCACCCCTCCACTTT | CASSFIPSSDSPLHF
few | TRBJ1-1 | TRBV12-3/TRBV12-4 | - | TGTGCCAGCAGTTTATTTCCCGGACGGGGGGACACTGAAGCTTTCTTT | CASSLFPGRGDTEAFF
many | TRBJ2-7 | TRBV7-9 | - | TGTGCCAGCAGCCCAATGGGGGCCCGGGGGTTTGGGCAGTACTTC | CASSPMGARGFGQYF